This TCR beta chain was sequenced for a study of T cells expressing NK-cell markers. One entry per CDR3 protein, without DNA, is what TCRdb gives after re-calling the 5' RACE reads. Recorded here are about 260,000 distinct CDR3 sequences; the top ten clones represent around 0.37%. The CDR3 spans 13 residues. The germline gives CDR1 LGHDT, CDR2 YNNKEL (reference sequence). Specimen: blood T cells: a sorted CD56 or NKG2C T cell subset, CD4+ or CD8+ T cells, or bulk PBMC T cells (not recorded which). The TCR sequence derives from a man between 18 and 29 years old in good health. The chain carries TRBV3-1 and TRBJ1-5. This chain's CDR3 is CASSQGRSSHQHF.